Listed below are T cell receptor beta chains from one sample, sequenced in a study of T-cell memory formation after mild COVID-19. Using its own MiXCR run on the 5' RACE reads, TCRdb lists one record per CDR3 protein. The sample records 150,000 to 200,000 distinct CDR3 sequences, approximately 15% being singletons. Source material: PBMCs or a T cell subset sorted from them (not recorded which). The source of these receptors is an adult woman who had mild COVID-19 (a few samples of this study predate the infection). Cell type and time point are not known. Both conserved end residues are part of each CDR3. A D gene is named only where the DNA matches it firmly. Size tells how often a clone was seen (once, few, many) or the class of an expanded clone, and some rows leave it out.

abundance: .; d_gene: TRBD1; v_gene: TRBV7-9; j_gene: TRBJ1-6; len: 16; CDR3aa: CASSSTTGAFNSPLHF; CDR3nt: TGTGCCAGCAGCTCAACGACAGGGGCCTTTAATTCACCCCTCCACTTT
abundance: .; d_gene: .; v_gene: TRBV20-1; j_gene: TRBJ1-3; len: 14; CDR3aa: CSALKGGTGNTIYF; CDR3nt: TGCAGTGCTCTTAAAGGGGGTACTGGAAACACCATATATTTT
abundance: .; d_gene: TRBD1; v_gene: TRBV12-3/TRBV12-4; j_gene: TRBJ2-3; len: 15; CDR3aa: CASSKQGLGTDTQYF; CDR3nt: TGTGCCAGCAGCAAACAGGGGCTTGGCACAGATACGCAGTATTTT
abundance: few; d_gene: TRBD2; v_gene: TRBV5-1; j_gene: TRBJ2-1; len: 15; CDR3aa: CASSLSGGDYNEQFF; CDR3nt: TGCGCCAGCAGCCTTAGCGGGGGGGACTACAATGAGCAGTTCTTC
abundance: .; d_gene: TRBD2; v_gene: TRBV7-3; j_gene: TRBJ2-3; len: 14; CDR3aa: CASSSGLVSDTQYF; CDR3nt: TGTGCCAGCAGCTCCGGACTAGTTTCAGATACGCAGTATTTT
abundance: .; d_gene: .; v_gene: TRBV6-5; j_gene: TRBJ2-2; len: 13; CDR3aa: CASGQGTTGELFF; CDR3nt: TGTGCCAGTGGCCAGGGGACCACCGGGGAGCTGTTTTTT
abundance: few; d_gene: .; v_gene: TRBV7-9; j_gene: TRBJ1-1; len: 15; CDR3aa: CASSLVWGHHTEAFF; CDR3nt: TGTGCCAGCAGCTTAGTTTGGGGACATCACACTGAAGCTTTCTTT
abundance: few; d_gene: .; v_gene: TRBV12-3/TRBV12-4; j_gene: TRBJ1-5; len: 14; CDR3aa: CASSPMGANQPQHF; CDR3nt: TGTGCCAGCAGTCCGATGGGTGCAAATCAGCCCCAGCATTTT
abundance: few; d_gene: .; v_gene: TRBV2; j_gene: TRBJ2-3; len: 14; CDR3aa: CASSETRSTDTQYF; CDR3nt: TGTGCCAGCAGTGAAACTAGATCCACAGATACGCAGTATTTT
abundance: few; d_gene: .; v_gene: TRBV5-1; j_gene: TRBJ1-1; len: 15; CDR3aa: CASSSALKPNTEAFF; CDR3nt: TGCGCCAGCAGCTCGGCCTTAAAACCGAACACTGAAGCTTTCTTT
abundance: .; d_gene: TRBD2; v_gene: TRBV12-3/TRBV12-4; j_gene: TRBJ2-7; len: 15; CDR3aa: CASSSVAGGTYEQYF; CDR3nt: TGTGCCAGCAGTTCCGTAGCGGGAGGCACCTACGAGCAGTACTTC
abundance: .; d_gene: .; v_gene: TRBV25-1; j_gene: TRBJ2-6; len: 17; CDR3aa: CASSPSQVTSGANVMTF; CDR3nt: TGTGCCAGCAGTCCCTCGCAGGTGACCTCTGGGGCCAACGTCATGACTTTC
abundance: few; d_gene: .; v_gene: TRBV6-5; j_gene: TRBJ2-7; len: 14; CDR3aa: CASSYSIWEGEQYF; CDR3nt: TGTGCCAGCAGTTACTCGATTTGGGAAGGCGAGCAGTACTTC
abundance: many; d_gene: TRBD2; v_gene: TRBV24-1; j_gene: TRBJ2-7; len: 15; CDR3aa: CATSDAGGLAYEQYF; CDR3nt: TGTGCCACCAGTGATGCGGGAGGGCTCGCCTACGAGCAGTACTTC
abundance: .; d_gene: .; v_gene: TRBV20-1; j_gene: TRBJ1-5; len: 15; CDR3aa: CSATLGAGTNQPQHF; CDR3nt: TGCAGTGCTACCCTGGGGGCAGGAACTAATCAGCCCCAGCATTTT
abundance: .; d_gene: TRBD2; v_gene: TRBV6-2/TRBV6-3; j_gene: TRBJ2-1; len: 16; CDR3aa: CATARTSGTSGREQFF; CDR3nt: TGTGCCACCGCTCGGACTAGCGGGACCTCTGGCAGGGAGCAGTTCTTC
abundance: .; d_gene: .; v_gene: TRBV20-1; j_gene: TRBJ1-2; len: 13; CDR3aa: CSAVGPTNYGYTF; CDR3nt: TGCAGTGCAGTGGGCCCAACTAACTATGGCTACACCTTC
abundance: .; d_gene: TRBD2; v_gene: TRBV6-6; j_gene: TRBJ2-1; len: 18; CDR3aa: CASSYLSGLASNGNEQFF; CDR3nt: TGTGCCAGCAGTTACCTCTCTGGACTAGCGTCTAACGGCAATGAGCAGTTCTTC
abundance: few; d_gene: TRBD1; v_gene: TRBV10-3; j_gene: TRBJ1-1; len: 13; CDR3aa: CAISSRQGAVAFF; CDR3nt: TGTGCCATCAGTTCAAGACAGGGGGCTGTGGCTTTCTTT
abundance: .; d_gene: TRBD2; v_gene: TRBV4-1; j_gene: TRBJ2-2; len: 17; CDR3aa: CASSQDLGGLAFGELFF; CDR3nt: TGCGCCAGCAGCCAAGACTTGGGGGGACTAGCTTTCGGGGAGCTGTTTTTT
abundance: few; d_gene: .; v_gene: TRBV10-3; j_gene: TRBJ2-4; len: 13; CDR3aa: CAIGDGLANIQYF; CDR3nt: TGTGCCATAGGGGACGGATTAGCAAACATTCAGTACTTC
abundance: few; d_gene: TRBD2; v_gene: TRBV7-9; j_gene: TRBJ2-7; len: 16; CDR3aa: CASSPPLSGSAGEQYF; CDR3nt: TGTGCCAGCAGCCCCCCACTGAGCGGGAGTGCTGGCGAGCAGTACTTC
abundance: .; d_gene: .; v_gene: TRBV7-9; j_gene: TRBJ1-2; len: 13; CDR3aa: CASSLSRHEGYTF; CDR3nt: TGTGCCAGCAGCCTCTCAAGACATGAGGGCTACACCTTC
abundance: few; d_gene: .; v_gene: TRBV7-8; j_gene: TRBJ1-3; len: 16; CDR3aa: CASSLRSILSGNTIYF; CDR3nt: TGTGCCAGCAGCTTAAGGTCGATCCTCTCTGGAAACACCATATATTTT
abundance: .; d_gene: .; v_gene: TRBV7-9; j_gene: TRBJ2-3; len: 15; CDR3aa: CASSYDSGFSDTQYF; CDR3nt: TGTGCCAGCAGCTACGACTCGGGGTTCTCAGATACGCAGTATTTT
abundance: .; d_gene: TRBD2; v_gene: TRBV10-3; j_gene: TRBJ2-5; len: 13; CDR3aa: CAISPLAAETQYF; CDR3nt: TGTGCCATCAGCCCACTAGCGGCAGAGACCCAGTACTTC
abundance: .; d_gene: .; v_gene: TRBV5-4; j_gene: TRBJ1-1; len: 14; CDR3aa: CASSLGTTVTEAFF; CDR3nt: TGTGCCAGCAGCTTGGGGACAACAGTAACTGAAGCTTTCTTT
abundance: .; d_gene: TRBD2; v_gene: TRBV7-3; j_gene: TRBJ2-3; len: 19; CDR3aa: CASSSPGASGSISTDTQYF; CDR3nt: TGTGCCAGCAGCTCCCCCGGGGCTAGCGGGAGCATCAGCACAGATACGCAGTATTTT
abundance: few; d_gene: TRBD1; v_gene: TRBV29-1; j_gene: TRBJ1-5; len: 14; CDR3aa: CSVASGTGDQPQHF; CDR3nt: TGCAGCGTTGCGTCCGGGACAGGGGATCAGCCCCAGCATTTT
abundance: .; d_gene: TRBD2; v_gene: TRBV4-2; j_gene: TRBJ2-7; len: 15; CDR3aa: CASSQEPSGVREQYF; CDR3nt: TGTGCCAGCAGCCAAGAACCCAGCGGGGTGCGCGAGCAGTACTTC
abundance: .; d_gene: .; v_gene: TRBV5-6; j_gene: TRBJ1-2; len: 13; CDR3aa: CASSLNPPYGYTF; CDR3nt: TGTGCCAGCAGCTTGAATCCTCCCTATGGCTACACCTTC
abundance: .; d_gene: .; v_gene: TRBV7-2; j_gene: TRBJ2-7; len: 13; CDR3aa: CASSPGFPYEQYF; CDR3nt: TGTGCCAGCAGCCCAGGGTTCCCCTACGAGCAGTACTTC
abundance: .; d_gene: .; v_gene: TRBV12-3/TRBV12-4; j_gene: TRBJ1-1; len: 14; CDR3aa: CASSLQGSNTEAFF; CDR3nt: TGTGCCAGCTCCCTACAGGGATCGAACACTGAAGCTTTCTTT
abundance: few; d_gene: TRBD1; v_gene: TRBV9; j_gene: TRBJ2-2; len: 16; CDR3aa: CASSPRTGTTTGELFF; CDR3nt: TGTGCCAGCAGCCCACGGACAGGGACGACCACCGGGGAGCTGTTTTTT
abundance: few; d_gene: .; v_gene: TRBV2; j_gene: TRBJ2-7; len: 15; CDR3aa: CASSKAASDSYEQYF; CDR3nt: TGTGCCAGCAGTAAAGCGGCCTCTGATTCCTACGAGCAGTACTTC
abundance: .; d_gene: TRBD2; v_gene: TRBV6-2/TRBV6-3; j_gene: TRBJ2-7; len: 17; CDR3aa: CASSFTSPGLAGGEQYF; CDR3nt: TGTGCCAGCAGTTTCACCTCACCGGGACTAGCGGGAGGCGAGCAGTACTTC
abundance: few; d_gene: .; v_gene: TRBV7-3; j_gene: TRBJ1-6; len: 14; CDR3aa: CASSSQGTNSPLHF; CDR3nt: TGTGCCAGCAGCTCGCAGGGGACGAATTCACCCCTCCACTTT
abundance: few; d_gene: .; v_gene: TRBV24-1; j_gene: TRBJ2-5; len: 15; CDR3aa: CATSAEGASGETQYF; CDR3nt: TGTGCCACCAGTGCGGAGGGGGCAAGTGGAGAGACCCAGTACTTC
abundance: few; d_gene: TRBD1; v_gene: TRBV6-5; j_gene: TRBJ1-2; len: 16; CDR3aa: CASSYSKKTGRDGYTF; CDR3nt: TGTGCCAGCAGTTACTCCAAGAAGACAGGGAGAGACGGCTACACCTTC
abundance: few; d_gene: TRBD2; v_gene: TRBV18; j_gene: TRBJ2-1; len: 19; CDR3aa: CASSPLDLAGDPILEEQFF; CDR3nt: TGTGCCAGCTCACCACTCGATCTAGCGGGGGACCCAATTCTAGAGGAGCAGTTCTTC
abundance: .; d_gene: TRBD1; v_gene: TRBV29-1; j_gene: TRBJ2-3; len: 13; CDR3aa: CSATPNRGDTQYF; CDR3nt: TGCAGCGCCACCCCTAACAGGGGTGATACGCAGTATTTT
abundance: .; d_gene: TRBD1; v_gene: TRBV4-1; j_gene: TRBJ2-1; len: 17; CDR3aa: CASSPGQGPTPYNEQFF; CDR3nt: TGCGCCAGCAGCCCCGGACAGGGACCCACCCCCTACAATGAGCAGTTCTTC
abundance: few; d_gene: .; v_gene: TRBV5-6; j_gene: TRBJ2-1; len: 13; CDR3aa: CASSPGTVGEQFF; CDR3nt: TGTGCCAGCAGCCCCGGGACCGTGGGGGAGCAGTTCTTC
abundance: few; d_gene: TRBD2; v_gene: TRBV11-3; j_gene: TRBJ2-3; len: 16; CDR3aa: CASSLGAGAPPDTQYF; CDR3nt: TGTGCCAGCAGCTTAGGAGCGGGAGCGCCCCCAGATACGCAGTATTTT
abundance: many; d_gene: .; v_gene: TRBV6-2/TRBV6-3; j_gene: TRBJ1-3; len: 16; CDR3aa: CASSYSTPHSGNTIYF; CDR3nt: TGTGCCAGCAGTTACTCGACCCCTCACTCTGGAAACACCATATATTTT
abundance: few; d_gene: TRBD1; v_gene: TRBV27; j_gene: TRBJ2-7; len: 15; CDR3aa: CASSETGTGDYEQYF; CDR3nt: TGTGCCAGCAGTGAGACCGGGACAGGTGACTACGAGCAGTACTTC
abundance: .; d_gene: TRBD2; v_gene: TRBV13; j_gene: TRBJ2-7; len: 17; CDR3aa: CASSLAGDYSPLNEQYF; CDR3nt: TGTGCCAGCAGCTTAGCGGGGGACTATAGTCCTCTAAACGAGCAGTACTTC
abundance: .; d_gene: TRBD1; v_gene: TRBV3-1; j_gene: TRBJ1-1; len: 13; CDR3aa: CATGGQGYTEAFF; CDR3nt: TGTGCCACCGGGGGACAGGGCTACACTGAAGCTTTCTTT
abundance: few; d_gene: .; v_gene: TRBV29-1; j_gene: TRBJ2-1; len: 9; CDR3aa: CSVGWEQFF; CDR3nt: TGCAGCGTTGGGTGGGAGCAGTTCTTC
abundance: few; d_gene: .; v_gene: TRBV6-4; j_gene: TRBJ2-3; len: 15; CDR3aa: CASANLGASTDTQYF; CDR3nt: TGTGCCAGTGCGAACCTCGGGGCTAGCACAGATACGCAGTATTTT
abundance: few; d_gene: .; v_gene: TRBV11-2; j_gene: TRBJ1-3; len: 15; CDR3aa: CASSLEGLRGNTIYF; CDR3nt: TGTGCCAGCAGCTTAGAGGGCTTACGTGGAAACACCATATATTTT
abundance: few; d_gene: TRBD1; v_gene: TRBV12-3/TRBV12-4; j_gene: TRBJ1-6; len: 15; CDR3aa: CASTIQQGANSPLHF; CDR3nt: TGTGCCAGCACCATCCAGCAGGGGGCAAATTCACCCCTCCACTTT